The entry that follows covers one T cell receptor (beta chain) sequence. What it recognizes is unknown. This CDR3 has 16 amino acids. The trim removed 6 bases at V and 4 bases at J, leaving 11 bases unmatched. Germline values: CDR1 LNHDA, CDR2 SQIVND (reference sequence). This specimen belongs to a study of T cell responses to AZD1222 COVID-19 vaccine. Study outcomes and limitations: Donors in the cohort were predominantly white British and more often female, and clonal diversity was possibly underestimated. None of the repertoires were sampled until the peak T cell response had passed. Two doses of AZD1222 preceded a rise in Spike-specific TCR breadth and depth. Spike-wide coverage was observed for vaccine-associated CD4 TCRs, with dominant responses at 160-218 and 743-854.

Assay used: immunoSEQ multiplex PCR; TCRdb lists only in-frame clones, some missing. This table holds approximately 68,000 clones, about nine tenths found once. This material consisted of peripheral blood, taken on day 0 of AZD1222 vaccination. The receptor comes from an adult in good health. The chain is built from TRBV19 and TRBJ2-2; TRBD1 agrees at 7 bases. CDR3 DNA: TGTGCCAGTAGGAACAGGGGAACCCGAAGCACCGGGGAGCTGTTTTTT. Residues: CASRNRGTRSTGELFF. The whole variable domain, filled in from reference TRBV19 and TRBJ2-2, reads DGGITQSPKYLFRKEGQNVTLSCEQNLNHDAMYWYRQDPGQGLRLIYYSQIVNDFQKGDIAEGYSVSREKKESFPLTVTSAQKNPTAFYLCASRNRGTRSTGELFFGEGSRLTVL.